This T cell receptor beta chain originates from a study of neurological immune-mediated disorders. The V gene's germline CDR1 is GTSNPN and CDR2 SVGIG (reference sequence). This CDR3 is built from 14 residues. V lost 2 bases and J 6 bases, leaving 14 bases between the germline ends. The cDNA was generated through 5'RACE incorporating 10-nucleotide random UMIs. In TCRdb, the 5' RACE reads were re-called with MiXCR into one record per CDR3 protein. The sample holds about 74,000 distinct CDR3 sequences, 5.2% seen once. This clonotype was observed at least ten times. The clonotype originates from a man between 18 and 29 years old with multiple sclerosis. The sample comprised PBMCs. This chain links TRBV30 with TRBJ2-1; D perhaps matches TRBD1 (5 bases). The CDR3 here is CAWSRGFDGNEQFF. DNA for the CDR3: TGTGCCTGGAGTAGGGGATTTGACGGCAATGAGCAGTTCTTC.